Below, 15 T cell receptor beta chains from the same sample are listed, as sequenced in a study of OX40 agonist ivuxolimab in advanced cancers. TCRdb's table, derived via immunoSEQ multiplex PCR, lists solely in-frame clones and lacks some. The sample shows around 58,000 clones, 84% of them seen only once. The source material was CD4+ or CD8+ T cells sorted from blood, sampled in a trial of the OX40 agonist ivuxolimab. The receptors originated from an adult with an advanced solid tumor such as melanoma, head and neck, liver or kidney cancer.

The rearrangement links TRBV6-5 to TRBJ2-7; possibly TRBD2 for D (5 bases). The CDR3 length is 14 residues. Germline V CDR1 and CDR2: MNHEY, SVGAGI. The V gene lost 6 bases and the J gene lost 0 bases, with 12 bases spanning the gap. CDR3: CASSVDWSSYEQYF. CDR3 DNA: TGTGCCAGCAGCGTGGACTGGAGCTCCTACGAGCAGTACTTC.

This clone is a singleton in its sample. The V and J genes are TRBV2 and TRBJ1-5; TRBD1 might be the D (5 bases). The CDR3 extends over 17 amino acids. The germline V gene has CDR1 SNHLY and CDR2 FYNNEI. Trimming shortened V by 6 bases and J by 4 bases, and 22 bases separated the two germline ends. The CDR3 nucleotides read TGTGCCAGCAGCGGGGGGAGATTTGGAGGCATGAATCAGCCCCAGCATTTT. Its translation: CASSGGRFGGMNQPQHF. Together with reference TRBV2 and TRBJ1-5, the CDR3 gives the full variable domain: EPEVTQTPSHQVTQMGQEVILRCVPISNHLYFYWYRQILGQKVEFLVSFYNNEISEKSEIFDDQFSVERPDGSNFTLKIRSTKLEDSAMYFCASSGGRFGGMNQPQHFGDGTRLSIL.

The chain employs TRBV11-2 and TRBJ2-5; TRBD2 aligns across 10 bases. The CDR3 is 15 amino acids. Germline-derived CDR1 and CDR2 are SGHAT and FQNNGV. With V trimmed by 3 bases and J by 2 bases, 3 bases remained unmatched. The CDR3 is CASSFQLAGQETQYF. The DNA for the CDR3 is TGTGCCAGCAGCTTTCAACTAGCGGGACAAGAGACCCAGTACTTC.

The chain has TRBV7-2 and TRBJ2-1, with TRBD2 identical over 8 bases. Looked up from germline, CDR1 is SGHTA and CDR2 is FQGNSA. J gave up 0 bases and V 3 bases, and 10 bases lay outside the gene matches. The CDR3 is 18 residues long. As DNA, the CDR3 is TGTGCCAGCAGCTTCCCCATCAGCGGGGGCCACTCCTACAATGAGCAGTTCTTC. Translating it yields CASSFPISGGHSYNEQFF.

The J gene is TRBJ2-7, the V gene TRBV5-4, with 12 bases that match TRBD2. This CDR3 region has 15 residues. The ends lost 4 bases at V and 5 bases at J; junction bases unmatched: 7. Looked up from germline, CDR1 is SGHNT and CDR2 is YYREEE (reference sequence). DNA for the CDR3: TGTGCCAGCAGCAACCCGACTAGCGGGGGTCACGAGCAGTACTTC. It translates to CASSNPTSGGHEQYF.

The V gene is TRBV6-5, the J gene TRBJ2-7; possible D gene TRBD2, 6 bases. V was pared by 6 bases and J by 0 bases, with 15 bases between. Germline V CDR1 and CDR2: MNHEY, SVGAGI. The CDR3 is 15 residues long. This CDR3 is CASSKWGVSSYEQYF. CDR3 DNA sequence: TGTGCCAGCAGCAAGTGGGGGGTCAGCTCCTACGAGCAGTACTTC.

V gene TRBV11-2 combines with J gene TRBJ2-1, with D perhaps matching TRBD2 (6 bases). This CDR3 spans 15 amino acids. Germline V CDR1 and CDR2: SGHAT, FQNNGV. Trimming left V 1 base short and J 4 bases short, with 11 bases between. CDR3 in DNA: TGTGCCAGCAGCTTAGCGGCTAGCGAGTACAATGAGCAGTTCTTC. Protein product: CASSLAASEYNEQFF.

The rearrangement joins TRBV5-4 to TRBJ2-7, with D perhaps TRBD1 or TRBD2 (7 bases each). The CDR3 is 14 amino acids. The V end lost 4 bases, the J end lost 2 bases, and 13 bases lay between the germline ends. Germline V lookup: CDR1 SGHNT, CDR2 YYREEE (reference sequence). CDR3 sequence reads: CASSPPGGAYEQYF. Here the CDR3 DNA reads TGTGCCAGCAGCCCCCCAGGGGGGGCCTACGAGCAGTACTTC.

This clone was detected only once. The chain combines TRBV6-5 with TRBJ2-6; D gene unclear. Germline V lookup: CDR1 MNHEY, CDR2 SVGAGI. The length of the CDR3 is 14 residues. Trimming removed 6 bases at V and 0 bases at J, with 6 bases between. CDR3 sequence: CASSIFSGANVLTF. The CDR3 nucleotides read TGTGCCAGCAGCATCTTCTCTGGGGCCAACGTCCTGACTTTC.

The chain recombines TRBV28 with TRBJ1-6; D is uncertain. V was cut by 4 bases and J by 8 bases, with 3 bases left in between. The CDR3 has 11 amino acids. The germline gives CDR1 MDHEN, CDR2 SYDVKM. The CDR3 DNA follows: TGTGCCAGCAGTTCCTATTCACCCCTCCACTTT. It specifies CASSSYSPLHF.

V and J are TRBV5-4 and TRBJ2-7; D gene ambiguous. This CDR3 has 15 amino acids. V lost 1 base, J lost 5 bases, and 16 bases lay in between. CDR1 and CDR2 from the germline V gene are SGHNT and YYREEE (reference sequence). CDR3 amino acids: CASSLQVGKIDEQYF. CDR3 coding DNA: TGTGCCAGCAGCTTGCAGGTAGGGAAAATAGACGAGCAGTACTTC.

V usage is TRBV19 and J usage is TRBJ2-5; TRBD2 agrees at 7 bases. V lost 5 bases, J lost 5 bases, and 11 bases stayed unmatched. This CDR3 has 15 residues. From germline, CDR1 is LNHDA and CDR2 SQIVND (reference sequence). CDR3 sequence reads: CASSLAVGEGETQYF. In DNA form, the CDR3 reads TGTGCCAGTAGTTTAGCGGTTGGGGAGGGGGAGACCCAGTACTTC.

The chain combines TRBV6-6 with TRBJ2-3, with 7 positions matching TRBD2. There are 13 residues in the CDR3. Germline V CDR1 and CDR2: MNHNY, SVGAGI (reference sequence). J was trimmed by 4 bases and V by 8 bases; bases with no gene match: 6. CDR3 sequence: CASGGGRADTQYF. In DNA, the CDR3 is TGTGCCAGCGGGGGGGGTCGAGCAGATACGCAGTATTTT.

This clone was found a few times. The V call is TRBV29-1, the J call TRBJ1-1, with D possibly TRBD1 on 5 matching bases. Germline CDR1 SQVTM, CDR2 ANQGSEA. V was pared by 4 bases and J by 0 bases, with 6 bases between. This CDR3 region has 12 residues. CDR3 in amino acids: CSVGGLNTEAFF. The CDR3 DNA reads TGCAGCGTTGGGGGCCTGAACACTGAAGCTTTCTTT.

V is TRBV5-4 and J is TRBJ1-2; 7 bases map to TRBD1. CDR1 and CDR2 (germline): SGHNT, YYREEE (reference sequence). CDR3 length: 15 amino acids. Unmatched junction bases numbered 8, after V lost 6 bases and J lost 0 bases. This chain's CDR3 is CASIEGTASNYGYTF. In DNA form, the CDR3 reads TGTGCCAGCATTGAAGGGACAGCCTCTAACTATGGCTACACCTTC.